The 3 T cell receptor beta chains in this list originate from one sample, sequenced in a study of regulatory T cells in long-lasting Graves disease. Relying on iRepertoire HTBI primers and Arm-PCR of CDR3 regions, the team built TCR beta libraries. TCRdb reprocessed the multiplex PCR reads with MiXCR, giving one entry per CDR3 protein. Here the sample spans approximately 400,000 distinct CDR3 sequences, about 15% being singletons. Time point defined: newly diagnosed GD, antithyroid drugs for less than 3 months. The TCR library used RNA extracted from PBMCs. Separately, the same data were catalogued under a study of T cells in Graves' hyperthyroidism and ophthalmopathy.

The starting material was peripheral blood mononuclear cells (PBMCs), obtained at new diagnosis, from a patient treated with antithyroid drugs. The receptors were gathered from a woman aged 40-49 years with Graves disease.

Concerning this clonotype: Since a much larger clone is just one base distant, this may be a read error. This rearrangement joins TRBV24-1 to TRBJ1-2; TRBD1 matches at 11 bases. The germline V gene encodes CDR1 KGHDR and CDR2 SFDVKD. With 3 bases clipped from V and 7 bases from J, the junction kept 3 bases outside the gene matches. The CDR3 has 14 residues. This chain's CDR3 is CATSDRTGGFGYTF. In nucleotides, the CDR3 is TGTGCCACCAGTGATCGGACAGGGGGCTTTGGCTACACCTTC.

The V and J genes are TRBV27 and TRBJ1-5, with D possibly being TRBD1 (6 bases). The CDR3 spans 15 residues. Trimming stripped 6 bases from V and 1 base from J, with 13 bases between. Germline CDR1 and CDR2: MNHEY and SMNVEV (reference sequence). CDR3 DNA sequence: TGTGCCAGCAGGGTGGGGGCGTACAGCAATCAGCCCCAGCATTTT. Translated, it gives CASRVGAYSNQPQHF.

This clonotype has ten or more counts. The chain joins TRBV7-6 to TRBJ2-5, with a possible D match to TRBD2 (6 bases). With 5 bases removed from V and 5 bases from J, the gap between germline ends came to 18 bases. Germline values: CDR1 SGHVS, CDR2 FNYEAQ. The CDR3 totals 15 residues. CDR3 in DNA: TGTGCCAGCAGCCACGGGCGGGAACTCCGGGAGACCCAGTACTTC. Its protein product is CASSHGRELRETQYF.